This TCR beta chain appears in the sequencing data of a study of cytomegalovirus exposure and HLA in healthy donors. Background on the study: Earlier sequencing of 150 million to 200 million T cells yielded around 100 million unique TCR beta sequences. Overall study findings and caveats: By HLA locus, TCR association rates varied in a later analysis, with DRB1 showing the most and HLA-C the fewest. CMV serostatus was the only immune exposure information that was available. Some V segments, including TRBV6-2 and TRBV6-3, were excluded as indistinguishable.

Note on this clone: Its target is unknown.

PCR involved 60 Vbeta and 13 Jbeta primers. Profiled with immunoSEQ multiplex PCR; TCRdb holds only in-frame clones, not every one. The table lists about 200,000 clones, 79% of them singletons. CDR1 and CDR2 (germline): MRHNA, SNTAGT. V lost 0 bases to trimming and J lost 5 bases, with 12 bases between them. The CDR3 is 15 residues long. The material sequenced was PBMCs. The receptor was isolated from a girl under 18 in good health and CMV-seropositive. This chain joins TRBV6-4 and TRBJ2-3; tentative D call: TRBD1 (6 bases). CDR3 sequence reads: CASSDSRGGGDTQYF. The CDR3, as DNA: TGTGCCAGCAGTGACTCCAGGGGTGGAGGAGATACGCAGTATTTT.